This T cell receptor (beta chain) was captured by sequencing in a study of blood T cell repertoires in COVID-19. Assay: immunoSEQ multiplex PCR; the TCRdb copy retains only in-frame clones and omits some. The sample lists about 190,000 clones, about 85% seen once, with around 19% in the top ten. The CDR3 totals 15 residues. Germline V CDR1 and CDR2: SNHLY, FYNNEI. V shed 6 bases and J shed 8 bases, with 20 bases lying between them. The TCR comes from a human donor in a cohort sampled during active COVID-19. The sequenced sample was peripheral blood. The rearrangement joins TRBV2 to TRBJ1-5; TRBD1 is a possible D gene (6 bases). The DNA of the CDR3 is TGTGCCAGCAGGATAGGGGGGGCGGCTTTCGAGCCCCAGCATTTT. As protein: CASRIGGAAFEPQHF.